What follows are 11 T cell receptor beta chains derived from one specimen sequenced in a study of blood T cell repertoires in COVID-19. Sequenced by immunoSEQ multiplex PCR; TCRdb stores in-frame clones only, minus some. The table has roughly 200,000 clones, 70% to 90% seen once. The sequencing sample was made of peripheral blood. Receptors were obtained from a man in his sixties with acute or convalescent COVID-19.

The CDR3 is CASSSGGANTGELFF. Here the CDR3 DNA reads TGTGCCAGCAGCAGTGGGGGCGCGAACACCGGGGAGCTGTTTTTT. The gene calls are TRBV21-1 and TRBJ2-2; no DNA check was done on the table's D call, TRBD1. TRBV21-1 is labeled a pseudogene. There are 15 residues in the CDR3.

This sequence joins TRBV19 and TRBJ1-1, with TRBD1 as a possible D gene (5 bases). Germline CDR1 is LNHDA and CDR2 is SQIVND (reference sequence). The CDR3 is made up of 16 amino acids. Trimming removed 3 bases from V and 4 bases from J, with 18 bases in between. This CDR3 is CASSIRAGRRGTEAFF. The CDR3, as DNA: TGTGCCAGTAGTATTAGGGCAGGGCGAAGGGGCACTGAAGCTTTCTTT.

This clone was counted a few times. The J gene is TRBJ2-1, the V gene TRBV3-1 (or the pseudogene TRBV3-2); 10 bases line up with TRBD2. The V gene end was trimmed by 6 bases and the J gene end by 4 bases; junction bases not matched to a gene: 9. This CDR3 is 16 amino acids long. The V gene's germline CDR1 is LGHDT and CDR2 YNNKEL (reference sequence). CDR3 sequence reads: CASRRQTAGGYNEQFF. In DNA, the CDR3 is TGTGCCAGCAGACGCCAAACAGCGGGAGGGTACAATGAGCAGTTCTTC.

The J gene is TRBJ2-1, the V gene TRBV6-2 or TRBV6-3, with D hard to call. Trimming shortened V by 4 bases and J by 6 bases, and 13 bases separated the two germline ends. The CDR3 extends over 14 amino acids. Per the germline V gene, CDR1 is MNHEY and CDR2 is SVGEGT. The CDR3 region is CASSLTPTVNEQFF. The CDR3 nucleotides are TGTGCCAGCAGTTTGACACCGACGGTCAATGAGCAGTTCTTC.

The CDR3 loop is CASSRVPEQGGAFF. The CDR3 DNA reads TGTGCCAGCAGCCGCGTGCCAGAACAGGGGGGAGCTTTCTTT. The V and J genes are TRBV6-5 and TRBJ1-1, with 8 bases that match TRBD1. The germline CDR1 and CDR2 sequences are MNHEY and SVGAGI. This CDR3 contains 14 residues. The V segment lost 6 bases and the J segment 10 bases; nucleotides outside the gene matches: 13.

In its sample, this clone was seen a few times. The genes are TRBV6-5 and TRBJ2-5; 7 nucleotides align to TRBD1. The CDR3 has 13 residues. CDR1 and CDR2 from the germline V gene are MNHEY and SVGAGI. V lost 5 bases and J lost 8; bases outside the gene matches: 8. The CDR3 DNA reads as TGTGCCAGCAGTCAGACAGGGAGTGGAACCCAGTACTTC. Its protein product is CASSQTGSGTQYF.

The CDR3 DNA reads TGTGCCAGCAGCTTATTACTAGCGGGAGCGGAGGAGCAGTTCTTC. This encodes CASSLLLAGAEEQFF. The chain employs TRBV7-9 and TRBJ2-1; 11 bases are a match to TRBD2. CDR3 length: 15 amino acids. The V and J ends lost 2 bases and 10 bases, in that order; junction bases with no gene match: 7. Germline V gene data show CDR1 as SEHNR and CDR2 as FQNEAQ (reference sequence).

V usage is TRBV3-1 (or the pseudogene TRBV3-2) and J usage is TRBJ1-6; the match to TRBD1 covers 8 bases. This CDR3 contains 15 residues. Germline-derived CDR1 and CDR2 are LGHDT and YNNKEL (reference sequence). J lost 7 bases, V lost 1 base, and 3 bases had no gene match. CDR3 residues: CASSQGDRINSPLHF. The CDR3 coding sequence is TGTGCCAGCAGCCAAGGGGACAGGATAAATTCACCCCTCCACTTT.

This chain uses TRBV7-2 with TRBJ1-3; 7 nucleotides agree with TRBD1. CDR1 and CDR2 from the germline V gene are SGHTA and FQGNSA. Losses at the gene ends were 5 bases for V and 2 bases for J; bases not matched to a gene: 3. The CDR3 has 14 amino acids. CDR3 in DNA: TGTGCCAGCAGCCCCCAGGGGGCTGGAAACACCATATATTTT. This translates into CASSPQGAGNTIYF.

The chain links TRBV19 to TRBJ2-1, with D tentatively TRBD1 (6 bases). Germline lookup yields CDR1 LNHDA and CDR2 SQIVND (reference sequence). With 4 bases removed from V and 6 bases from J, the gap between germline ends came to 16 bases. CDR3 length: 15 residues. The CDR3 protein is CASSTLQGMGNEQFF. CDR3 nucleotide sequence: TGTGCCAGTAGTACCCTACAGGGAATGGGCAATGAGCAGTTCTTC.

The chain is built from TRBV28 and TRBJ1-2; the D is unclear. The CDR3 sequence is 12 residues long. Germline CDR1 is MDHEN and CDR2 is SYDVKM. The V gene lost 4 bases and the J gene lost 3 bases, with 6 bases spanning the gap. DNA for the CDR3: TGTGCCAGCAGTTACATCGACTATGGCTACACCTTC. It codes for CASSYIDYGYTF.